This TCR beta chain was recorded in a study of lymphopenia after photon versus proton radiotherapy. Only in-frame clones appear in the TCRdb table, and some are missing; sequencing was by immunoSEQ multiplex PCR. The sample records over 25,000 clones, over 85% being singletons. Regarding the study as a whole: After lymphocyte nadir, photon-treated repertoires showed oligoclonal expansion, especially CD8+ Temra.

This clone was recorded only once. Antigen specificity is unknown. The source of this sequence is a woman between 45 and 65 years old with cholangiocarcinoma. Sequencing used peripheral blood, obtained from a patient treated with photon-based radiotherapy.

In DNA form, the CDR3 reads TGTGCCAGTAGTATTATCTTATCCGCGGACAGGATTAATGAAAAACTGTTTTTT. It yields the protein CASSIILSADRINEKLFF. The chain uses TRBV19 and TRBJ1-4, with TRBD1 matching 7 bases. V was pared by 3 bases and J by 4 bases, with 14 bases of the junction left unmatched. CDR3 length: 18 amino acids. The germline V gene encodes CDR1 LNHDA and CDR2 SQIVND (reference sequence).